This T cell receptor (beta chain) was retrieved from a study of T cell repertoires in cytomegalovirus infection. The wider study: Peptides in the study included HLA-C-restricted and HLA-B-restricted CMV epitopes. An indication of both CMV infection and matching HLA type came from public TCR beta signatures. Study observations and caveats: Ex vivo responses were dominated by HLA-C-restricted CMV-specific TCR beta clonotypes.

TCRdb re-derived calls from the reads in MiXCR, one entry per CDR3 protein. The profile shows about half a million distinct CDR3 sequences, more than 30% of them singletons. The CDR3 runs 13 residues. The germline V gene has CDR1 DFQATT and CDR2 SNEGSKA (reference sequence). V was shortened by 5 bases and J by 0 bases, with 9 bases between the two germline ends. On this clonotype: Its cognate antigen is unknown.

V gene TRBV20-1 combines with J gene TRBJ2-3; D is perhaps TRBD2 (6 bases). Sample: cultured PBMCs, taken from culture after CMV antigen stimulation. The sequence came from a human donor in good health (CMV status not recorded). Some clones in this sample may be carry-over from other donors' samples. The CDR3 DNA reads as TGCAGTGCTGTCAGCGGGAGCACAGATACGCAGTATTTT. Its protein product is CSAVSGSTDTQYF.